These T cell receptor beta chains were read from a single sample in a study of Ad26.COV2.S vaccination and SARS-CoV-2 variants. Profiling relied on immunoSEQ multiplex PCR, and the TCRdb table lists in-frame clones only, not all of them. The table lists 300,000 to 450,000 clones, approximately 84% of them singletons, with 2.5% to 3.5% in the top ten. Material: peripheral blood, obtained in a trial of Ad26.COV2.S vaccine versus placebo. The receptors stem from a person aged 18 to 59 who received the Ad26.COV2.S COVID-19 vaccine or a placebo. Each CDR3 is given with its conserved first and last residue. A D gene is named only where the DNA matches it firmly. Clone size appears in some rows only: once, few, many, or a class for an expanded clone.

cdr3_aa,cdr3_nt,d_call,j_call,clone_size,v_call
CSASPRGYEQYF,TGCAGTGCTAGTCCAAGGGGGTACGAGCAGTACTTC,.,TRBJ2-7,.,TRBV20-1
CASSQGGVVNTGELFF,TGCGCCAGCAGCCAAGGAGGGGTTGTGAACACCGGGGAGCTGTTTTTT,.,TRBJ2-2,.,TRBV4-3
CATKIPLKSRRPTRFVQPQHF,TGTGCCACCAAAATCCCTCTTAAGTCTCGAAGGCCCACTAGGTTCGTTCAGCCCCAGCATTTT,.,TRBJ1-5,.,TRBV24-1
CATSATDRDYGYTF,TGTGCCACCAGTGCTACCGACAGGGACTATGGCTACACCTTC,TRBD1,TRBJ1-2,.,TRBV24-1
CASSQGLAGLDLSTDTQYF,TGTGCCAGCAGCCAGGGACTAGCGGGACTTGATCTTAGCACAGATACGCAGTATTTT,TRBD2,TRBJ2-3,.,TRBV14
CASTGNYNSPLHF,TGTGCCAGCACAGGCAATTATAATTCACCCCTCCACTTT,.,TRBJ1-6,few,TRBV2
CASSIRQAANYGYTF,TGTGCCAGCAGCATTAGACAGGCGGCTAACTATGGCTACACCTTC,.,TRBJ1-2,.,TRBV5-8
CARSEGEKLFF,TGTGCCAGAAGCGAGGGTGAAAAACTGTTTTTT,.,TRBJ1-4,.,TRBV7-5
CASSYRGQDQPQHF,TGCGCCAGCAGTTACAGGGGGCAAGATCAGCCCCAGCATTTT,TRBD1,TRBJ1-5,.,TRBV10-2
CAWSHRMGETQYF,TGTGCCTGGAGTCACAGGATGGGGGAGACCCAGTACTTC,.,TRBJ2-5,.,TRBV30
CASSSISQLYTF,TGTGCCAGCTCATCAATTAGTCAGCTCTACACCTTC,.,TRBJ1-2,.,TRBV18
CASSPLDSSYEQYF,TGTGCCAGCTCACCACTGGACAGCTCCTACGAGCAGTACTTC,.,TRBJ2-7,few,TRBV18
CAWSGRDRGRQVNSPLHF,TGTGCCTGGAGTGGCCGGGACAGGGGTCGACAGGTGAATTCACCCCTCCACTTT,TRBD1,TRBJ1-6,.,TRBV30
CARRLGPDTQYF,TGTGCCAGACGACTTGGCCCAGATACGCAGTATTTT,.,TRBJ2-3,.,TRBV5-6